This T cell receptor beta chain comes out of a study of cytomegalovirus exposure and HLA in healthy donors. A note on this clone: The target antigen is unknown.

Clones were read by immunoSEQ multiplex PCR, and TCRdb kept only the in-frame ones, dropping some. The repertoire holds 250,000 to 400,000 clones, with roughly 87% as singletons. Broader study findings: Among TCR sequences, most were rare, though some public TCRs appeared in many donors. First-cohort TCR clusters were later found to tend to co-occur in the 120 or so validation repertoires. Researchers catalogued around 150 TCR beta chains as cytomegalovirus-associated. Cytomegalovirus status was reportedly diagnosed by the classifier with high specificity and sensitivity.

J gave up 0 bases and V 6 bases, and 3 bases lay outside the gene matches. This CDR3 region has 14 residues. Germline values: CDR1 MNHNS, CDR2 SASEGT. The specimen was PBMCs. The TCR sequence derives from a man younger than 45 in good health and CMV-seronegative. The chain couples TRBV6-1 to TRBJ1-2; 8 bases line up with TRBD1. CDR3 DNA: TGTGCCAGCAGGGGGGACAGGACTAACTATGGCTACACCTTC. Protein: CASRGDRTNYGYTF.